Listed below are T cell receptor beta chains from one sample, sequenced in a study of Graves' ophthalmopathy and Graves' hyperthyroidism. MiXCR, applied by TCRdb to the multiplex PCR reads, yields one record per CDR3 protein. The sample has approximately 700,000 distinct CDR3 sequences, 35% to 45% seen once. The material sequenced was peripheral blood. These TCRs come from an adult man with Graves' ophthalmopathy. CDR3s include the opening cysteine and the closing phenylalanine or tryptophan. D genes are given only for firm matches. Clone sizes are given selectively: once, few, many, or a class where the clone is expanded.

V gene	D gene	clone size	J gene	CDR3 DNA	CDR3 protein
TRBV7-8	-	few	TRBJ1-5	TGTGCCAGCAGCTTAGGCAGGCTTGGCAATCAGCCCCAGCATTTT	CASSLGRLGNQPQHF
TRBV19	-	many	TRBJ2-7	TGTGCCAGTAGTTCAACCCTCCAGAGAGTCTACGAGCAGTACTTC	CASSSTLQRVYEQYF
TRBV2	-	-	TRBJ2-6	TGTGCCAGCAGTGGCGTGGCAGAGAATCAGCCCCAGAACGTCCTGACTTTC	CASSGVAENQPQNVLTF
TRBV9	TRBD1	-	TRBJ1-4	TGTGCCAGCAGCGCCATCCCAGGGACAGGCGAAAAACTGTTTTTT	CASSAIPGTGEKLFF
TRBV7-9	-	few	TRBJ2-7	TGTGCCAGCAGCCCGAGGGGCCCAGCACCTTACGAGCAGTACTTC	CASSPRGPAPYEQYF
TRBV29-1	TRBD1	-	TRBJ2-7	TGCAGCGCAGACGGACAGGGATTGGGGCTCGAGCAGTACTTC	CSADGQGLGLEQYF
TRBV10-3	-	-	TRBJ2-7	TGTGCCGGCAAGGACGGGAGCTCCTACGGGCAGTACTTC	CAGKDGSSYGQYF
TRBV25-1	-	many	TRBJ2-5	TGTGCCAGCAGTGAATGGGGGGGCAGGGGAGAGACCCAGTACTTC	CASSEWGGRGETQYF
TRBV6-1	TRBD1	-	TRBJ2-5	TGTGCCAGCAGTGACCAGGGGACAGGATGGGAGACCCAGTACTTC	CASSDQGTGWETQYF
TRBV29-1	-	once	TRBJ1-4	TGCAGCGTTGAAGAGGTAGCGGGACTGTTTTTT	CSVEEVAGLFF
TRBV5-1	-	once	TRBJ2-2	TGCGCCAGCAGACAAGGGCCGGGCACAAGGGCCGGGGAGCTGTTTTTT	CASRQGPGTRAGELFF
TRBV4-1	-	many	TRBJ1-2	TGCGCCAGCAGCCAAGACAACAAGCTCAACTATGGCTACACCTTC	CASSQDNKLNYGYTF
TRBV12-3/TRBV12-4	-	many	TRBJ1-2	TGTGCCAGCAGTTTTGTCGGGGGAGGCTACACCTTC	CASSFVGGGYTF
TRBV29-1	-	many	TRBJ1-2	TGCAGCGTCCGGCCCGGCAGGGACTATGGCTACACCTTC	CSVRPGRDYGYTF
TRBV11-2	TRBD1	-	TRBJ1-2	TGTGCCAGCAGCTCAACAGGGGTTGGCTACACCTTC	CASSSTGVGYTF
TRBV5-1	-	many	TRBJ1-1	TGCGCCAGCAGCGTGGACGGCCCGGACACTGAAGCTTTCTTT	CASSVDGPDTEAFF
TRBV25-1	TRBD1	few	TRBJ1-4	TGTGCCAGCAGTTCAACCGGGACAGGAACTAATGAAAAACTGTTTTTT	CASSSTGTGTNEKLFF
TRBV24-1	-	-	TRBJ2-3	TGTGCCACCAGTGATGTGGACGCAAGCACAGATACGCAGTATTTT	CATSDVDASTDTQYF
TRBV7-2	TRBD2	many	TRBJ2-7	TGTGCCAGCAGCCTAGCGGAGGGCTACGAGCAGTACTTC	CASSLAEGYEQYF
TRBV5-1	-	many	TRBJ1-1	TGCGCCAGCAGCTTGATTGAGCTGAACACTGAAGCTTTCTTT	CASSLIELNTEAFF
TRBV12-3/TRBV12-4	TRBD1	many	TRBJ2-7	TGTGCCAGCAGTCTCCCGGGACAGGGTAAGCCCTACGAGCAGTACTTC	CASSLPGQGKPYEQYF
TRBV12-3/TRBV12-4	TRBD1	many	TRBJ1-2	TGTGCCAGCACCCCGGGGGACAGGGCGAACTTCTATGGCTACACCTTC	CASTPGDRANFYGYTF
TRBV6-6	-	many	TRBJ2-6	TGTGCCAGCAGACCACGGAGCTCTGGGGCCAACGTCCTGACTTTC	CASRPRSSGANVLTF
TRBV12-3/TRBV12-4	-	many	TRBJ1-4	TGTGCCAGCAGTTACCAGGTGATTCGGAAACTGTTTTTT	CASSYQVIRKLFF
TRBV24-1	-	-	TRBJ1-6	TGTGCCACCGCCACCCTCCGCAGCTGGGGACCCCTCCACTTT	CATATLRSWGPLHF
TRBV7-6	TRBD2	many	TRBJ2-2	TGTGCCAGCAGCTTAGCCCCTGCTAGCGGGAGTAGATTCGGGGAGCTGTTTTTT	CASSLAPASGSRFGELFF
TRBV29-1	-	-	TRBJ2-2	TGCAGCGTTGAAGGGACAGAGTACACCGGGGAGCTGTTTTTT	CSVEGTEYTGELFF
TRBV11-2	-	once	TRBJ2-7	TGTGCCAGCAGCCCACCCGACCCAGGGGCCTACGAGCAGTACTTC	CASSPPDPGAYEQYF
TRBV6-6	-	few	TRBJ2-5	TGTGCCAGCAAGTCGCCTGCATCTAGTGTAGAGACCCAGTACTTC	CASKSPASSVETQYF